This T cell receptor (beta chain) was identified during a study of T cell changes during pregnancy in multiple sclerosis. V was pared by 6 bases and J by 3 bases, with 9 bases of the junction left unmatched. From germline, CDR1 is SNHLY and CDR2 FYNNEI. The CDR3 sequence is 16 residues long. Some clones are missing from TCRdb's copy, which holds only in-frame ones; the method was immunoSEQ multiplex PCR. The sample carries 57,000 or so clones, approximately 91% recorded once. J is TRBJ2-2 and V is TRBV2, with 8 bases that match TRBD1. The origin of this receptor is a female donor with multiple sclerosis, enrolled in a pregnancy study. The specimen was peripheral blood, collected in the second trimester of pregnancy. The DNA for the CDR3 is TGTGCCAGCAGGTCCAGGGGGCGCGGTGACACCGGGGAGCTGTTTTTT. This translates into CASRSRGRGDTGELFF.